What follows are 20 T cell receptor beta chains derived from one specimen sequenced in a study of molecular identifiers for immune sequencing clone quantification. TCRdb used MiXCR to reprocess the PCR reads, holding one entry per CDR3 protein. The sample carries fewer than 350,000 distinct CDR3 sequences, about a fifth recorded once. Sample: naive CD8+ T cells from blood, with Jurkat cell RNA spiked in. As to subset: FACS-sorted CD8+CD4-CCR7+CD45RA+ naive T cells. These TCRs come from a human donor in good health. Some libraries in this study had Jurkat cell RNA spiked in.

Regarding this clonotype: A read error is possible here, since a much larger clone lies one base away. V and J are TRBV6-6 and TRBJ2-1, with TRBD1 as a possible D gene (6 bases). Per the germline V gene, CDR1 is MNHNY and CDR2 is SVGAGI (reference sequence). The CDR3 consists of 13 residues. The CDR3 is CASRVDSDNEQSF. The DNA for the CDR3 is TGTGCCAGCAGAGTGGACAGTGACAATGAGCAGTCCTTC.

The DNA for the CDR3 is TGCGCCAGCAGCCCCGGACGGTTAAATCAGCCCCAGCATTTT. As protein: CASSPGRLNQPQHF. The rearrangement uses TRBV4-3 and TRBJ1-5; D is undetermined. The germline CDR1 and CDR2 sequences are LGHNA and YSLEER. The CDR3 is 14 residues long. Trimming stripped 4 bases from V and 4 bases from J, with 11 bases between.

Ten or more counts support this clonotype. The rearrangement joins TRBV7-2 to TRBJ2-7, with no clear D. V was pared by 3 bases and J by 3 bases, with 6 bases between. CDR3 length equals 12 residues. Germline V gene lookup returns CDR1 SGHTA and CDR2 FQGNSA. This CDR3 is CASSLPIYEQYF. CDR3 coding DNA: TGTGCCAGCAGCTTGCCCATCTACGAGCAGTACTTC. Full variable domain (outside the CDR3, taken from reference TRBV7-2 and TRBJ2-7): GAGVSQSPSNKVTEKGKDVELRCDPISGHTALYWYRQSLGQGLEFLIYFQGNSAPDKSGLPSDRFSAERTGGSVSTLTIQRTQQEDSAVYLCASSLPIYEQYFGPGTRLTVT.

This clonotype was seen ten or more times. The rearrangement joins TRBV5-1 to TRBJ1-4, with 8 bases lining up with TRBD1. Germline CDR1 reads SGHRS; CDR2 reads YFSETQ. Trimming at V came to 4 bases and at J to 7 bases, leaving 6 bases not matched to a gene. This CDR3 spans 14 amino acids. CDR3 in amino acids: CASSLGQGSEKLFF. DNA of the CDR3: TGCGCCAGCAGCCTAGGACAGGGTAGTGAAAAACTGTTTTTT. The variable domain in full, with the rest retrieved from reference TRBV5-1 and TRBJ1-4, is KAGVTQTPRYLIKTRGQQVTLSCSPISGHRSVSWYQQTPGQGLQFLFEYFSETQRNKGNFPGRFSGRQFSNSRSEMNVSTLELGDSALYLCASSLGQGSEKLFFGSGTQLSVL.

This clonotype appeared a few times. The chain has TRBV27 and TRBJ2-5; 12 bases agree with TRBD2. Germline CDR1 MNHEY, CDR2 SMNVEV (reference sequence). The CDR3 spans 15 residues. The J segment lost 4 bases and the V segment lost 3 bases, leaving 3 bases of the junction unmatched. CDR3 sequence: CASSFGLAGLETQYF. DNA for the CDR3: TGTGCCAGCAGTTTCGGACTAGCGGGATTAGAGACCCAGTACTTC.

This clonotype was counted only a few times. The rearrangement links TRBV21-1 to TRBJ2-6; TRBD1 is the table's D call and was not checked against the DNA. TRBV21-1 has pseudogene status. The CDR3 is made up of 20 amino acids. CDR3 in DNA: TGTGCCAGCAGCAAATGGGGGGGGGACAGATCTCATCTTTGGTCCAACGTCCTGACTTTC. Translated: CASSKWGGDRSHLWSNVLTF.

This clonotype was seen ten or more times. This chain uses TRBV30 with TRBJ2-7; maybe TRBD2 (5 bases). The CDR3 consists of 11 residues. Deletions cut 6 bases from V and 3 bases from J, with 9 bases between. Germline CDR1 reads GTSNPN; CDR2 reads SVGIG (reference sequence). CDR3 protein: CACGVSYEQYF. CDR3 sequence (DNA): TGTGCCTGCGGGGTGAGCTACGAGCAGTACTTC.

The chain carries TRBV4-3 and TRBJ2-2; D is unresolved. Germline-derived CDR1 and CDR2 are LGHNA and YSLEER. This CDR3 region has 15 residues. V was clipped by 2 bases and J by 0 bases, with 7 bases between them. The CDR3: CASSQFLANTGELFF. In DNA, the CDR3 is TGCGCCAGCAGCCAATTTCTGGCGAACACCGGGGAGCTGTTTTTT.

This clonotype appeared many times. The chain has TRBV7-9 and TRBJ1-3, with 7 bases that match TRBD1. This CDR3 has 16 residues. Germline CDR1 reads SEHNR; CDR2 reads FQNEAQ (reference sequence). J gave up 7 bases and V 5 bases, and 14 bases lay outside the gene matches. CDR3 amino acids: CASSTNRGPRRNTIYF. Written as DNA, the CDR3 is TGTGCCAGCAGCACCAACAGGGGCCCAAGGAGGAACACCATATATTTT.

There are many counts of this clonotype. The CDR3 loop is CASSHNPGTQPYEQYF. As DNA, the CDR3 is TGTGCCAGCAGCCACAACCCCGGGACTCAGCCCTACGAGCAGTACTTC. The rearrangement uses TRBV7-2 and TRBJ2-7; D is perhaps TRBD2 (6 bases). The CDR3 length is 16 residues. The germline V and J ends were trimmed by 5 bases and 2 bases, with 19 bases remaining between them. CDR1 and CDR2 from the germline V gene are SGHTA and FQGNSA.

This clonotype has more than one count but fewer than ten. The chain couples TRBV7-8 to TRBJ2-5; TRBD1 is a possible D gene (7 bases). The germline V and J ends were trimmed by 2 bases and 5 bases, with 15 bases remaining between them. CDR3 length: 15 amino acids. Per the germline V gene, CDR1 is SGHVS and CDR2 is FQNEAQ. CDR3 residues: CASSLSSGGQETQYF. The CDR3 DNA reads TGTGCCAGCAGCTTATCATCAGGGGGGCAGGAGACCCAGTACTTC.

Note on this clonotype: A read error may explain this, as a much larger clone is one base away. This CDR3 is CASNLEPGSVNEQFF. The DNA for the CDR3 is TGTGCCAGCAACTTAGAGCCGGGGTCGGTCAATGAGCAGTTCTTC. The gene calls are TRBV11-2 and TRBJ2-1, with D possibly being TRBD2 (5 bases). The germline gives CDR1 SGHAT, CDR2 FQNNGV. The CDR3 spans 15 residues.

Concerning this clonotype itself: A much larger clone sits a single nucleotide away, making a read error possible. The V gene is TRBV13, the J gene TRBJ1-2; 7 positions match TRBD1. This CDR3 has 16 amino acids. Germline V gene lookup returns CDR1 PRHDT and CDR2 FYEKMQ (reference sequence). CDR3 protein: CASSLVQSGQEYGCTF. The CDR3 region has the DNA TGTGCCAGCAGCTTAGTCCAGTCCGGACAGGAGTATGGCTGCACCTTC.

The sample holds many counts of this clonotype. The J gene is TRBJ2-1, the V gene TRBV12-3 or TRBV12-4; 11 nucleotides match TRBD2. V was pared by 0 bases and J by 3 bases, with 4 bases of the junction left unmatched. CDR3 size: 17 residues. The CDR3 nucleotides read TGTGCCAGCAGTTTAGCGCTAGCGGGGGGACACTACAATGAGCAGTTCTTC. It specifies CASSLALAGGHYNEQFF.

On this clonotype itself: It may be a read error: a sequence one base away is much more abundant. This rearrangement joins TRBV6-6 to TRBJ2-1; the D is unclear. The CDR3 totals 15 residues. Germline CDR1 MNHNY, CDR2 SVGAGI (reference sequence). V dropped 7 bases and J dropped 4 bases, with 17 bases sitting between them. The CDR3 loop is CASNRLRSDYNEQFF. In nucleotides, the CDR3 is TGTGCCAGCAATCGACTCCGGAGCGATTACAATGAGCAGTTCTTC.

The table lists this clonotype with many counts. The rearrangement joins TRBV12-3 or TRBV12-4 to TRBJ2-5; no clear D gene. There are 11 residues in the CDR3. V shed 6 bases and J shed 1 base, with 3 bases lying between them. The chain's CDR3 is CASRTQETQYF. CDR3 DNA: TGTGCCAGCAGGACCCAAGAGACCCAGTACTTC.

This clonotype was picked up many times. This chain uses TRBV5-1 with TRBJ2-2; D is possibly TRBD2 (6 bases). Looked up from germline, CDR1 is SGHRS and CDR2 is YFSETQ. Trimming removed 4 bases from V and 1 base from J, with 17 bases in between. The CDR3 length is 17 residues. CDR3 sequence: CASSPRGGAVNTGELFF. CDR3 coding DNA: TGCGCCAGCAGCCCGCGAGGAGGGGCTGTGAACACCGGGGAGCTGTTTTTT.

This clonotype was counted at least ten times. This chain links TRBV15 with TRBJ1-4; the D gene is possibly TRBD1 (5 bases). Germline-derived CDR1 and CDR2 are LNHNV and YYDKDF (reference sequence). The CDR3 has 14 residues. Trimming stripped 3 bases from V and 13 bases from J, with 18 bases between. CDR3 sequence reads: CATSSIPGPPTLFF. In DNA form, the CDR3 reads TGTGCCACCAGCAGCATACCGGGACCGCCGACACTGTTTTTT.

This clonotype was counted many times. The V gene is TRBV5-1, the J gene TRBJ1-5; TRBD1 is a possible D gene (5 bases). CDR1 and CDR2 (germline): SGHRS, YFSETQ. V gave up 6 bases and J gave up 4 bases, with 17 bases separating them. This CDR3 comprises 15 residues. This CDR3 is CASTKRGGANQPQHF. The CDR3 DNA follows: TGCGCCAGCACCAAGCGGGGGGGTGCTAATCAGCCCCAGCATTTT. The whole variable domain, remainder taken from reference TRBV5-1 and TRBJ1-5, is KAGVTQTPRYLIKTRGQQVTLSCSPISGHRSVSWYQQTPGQGLQFLFEYFSETQRNKGNFPGRFSGRQFSNSRSEMNVSTLELGDSALYLCASTKRGGANQPQHFGDGTRLSIL.

There are many counts of this clonotype. The chain links TRBV7-6 to TRBJ2-5; D might be TRBD1 (6 bases). The V and J ends lost 0 bases and 2 bases respectively, with 10 bases between them. From germline, CDR1 is SGHVS and CDR2 FNYEAQ. The CDR3 is 15 residues long. The CDR3 bases are TGTGCCAGCAGCTTAGCAGGAGACAGGCAAGAGACCCAGTACTTC. Its protein is CASSLAGDRQETQYF.